The clone carrying this T cell receptor beta chain appeared a few times. As yet, its antigen is unknown. This record comes from a study of post-analysis software for immune sequencing data. Turning to the study itself: Included among the disease courses, which were recorded for the cohort, were relapsing-remitting, secondary progressive and progressive-relapsing multiple sclerosis.

CDR1 is LGHNT and CDR2 is FRNRAP in the germline V gene. V shed 1 base and J shed 2 bases, with 3 bases lying between them. The CDR3 is made up of 12 amino acids. The TCR beta cDNA libraries carried unique molecular identifiers. T cells, roughly 1 to 10 million of them, yielded about half a million cDNA molecules. Using its own MiXCR run on the PCR reads, TCRdb lists one record per CDR3 protein. The table has 550,000 to 700,000 distinct CDR3 sequences, about 40% seen once. Findings and caveats of the study: Diversity measured as normalized Chao1 was significantly lower in multiple sclerosis patients than in controls. Patients showed TRBV5-6, TRBV5-1 and TRBV20-1 among four to six TRBV segments more frequent than in controls. When the samples were clustered directly with F measure, those that had been prepared in the same batch showed strong co-clustering.

The receptor comes from a girl aged 10-17 years with multiple sclerosis. The rearrangement uses TRBV12-5 and TRBJ2-7, with unresolved D. The sequenced sample was blood. The CDR3 sequence: CASGLDTYEQYF. CDR3 sequence (DNA): TGTGCTAGTGGTTTGGACACCTACGAGCAGTACTTC.